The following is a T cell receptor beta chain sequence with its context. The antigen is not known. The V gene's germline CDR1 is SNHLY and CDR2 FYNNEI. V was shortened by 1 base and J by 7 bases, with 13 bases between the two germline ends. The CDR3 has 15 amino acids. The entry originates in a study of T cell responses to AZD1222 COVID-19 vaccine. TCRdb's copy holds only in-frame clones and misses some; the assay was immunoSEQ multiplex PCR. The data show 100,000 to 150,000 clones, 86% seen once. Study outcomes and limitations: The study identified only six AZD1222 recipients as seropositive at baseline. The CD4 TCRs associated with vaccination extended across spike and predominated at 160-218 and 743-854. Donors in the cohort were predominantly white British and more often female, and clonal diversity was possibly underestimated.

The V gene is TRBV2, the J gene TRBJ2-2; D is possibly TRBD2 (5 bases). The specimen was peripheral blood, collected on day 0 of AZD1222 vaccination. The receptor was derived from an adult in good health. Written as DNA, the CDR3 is TGTGCCAGCAGTGAAGTAAACGTTCGGGGCGGGGAGCTGTTTTTT. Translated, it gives CASSEVNVRGGELFF. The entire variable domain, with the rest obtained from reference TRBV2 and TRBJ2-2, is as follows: EPEVTQTPSHQVTQMGQEVILRCVPISNHLYFYWYRQILGQKVEFLVSFYNNEISEKSEIFDDQFSVERPDGSNFTLKIRSTKLEDSAMYFCASSEVNVRGGELFFGEGSRLTVL.